Reported below is one T cell receptor (beta chain). These data come from a study of identifying expanded T cells in peripheral blood. Germline CDR1 is SGHRS and CDR2 is YFSETQ. The CDR3 extends over 14 amino acids. The ends were cut back, 5 bases at V and 0 bases at J, with 6 bases in the middle. Sequencing used immunoSEQ multiplex PCR; TCRdb keeps in-frame clones, though not all of them. Of roughly 75,000 clones listed, around 90% are singletons. The sequenced sample was blood. The V and J genes are TRBV5-1 and TRBJ2-6; D is undetermined. The TCR comes from a person between 18 and 75 years old in good health. This CDR3 reads CASRPYSGANVLTF. Here the CDR3 DNA reads TGCGCCAGCAGACCCTACTCTGGGGCCAACGTCCTGACTTTC. Full variable domain (rest looked up from reference TRBV5-1 and TRBJ2-6): KAGVTQTPRYLIKTRGQQVTLSCSPISGHRSVSWYQQTPGQGLQFLFEYFSETQRNKGNFPGRFSGRQFSNSRSEMNVSTLELGDSALYLCASRPYSGANVLTFGAGSRLTVL.